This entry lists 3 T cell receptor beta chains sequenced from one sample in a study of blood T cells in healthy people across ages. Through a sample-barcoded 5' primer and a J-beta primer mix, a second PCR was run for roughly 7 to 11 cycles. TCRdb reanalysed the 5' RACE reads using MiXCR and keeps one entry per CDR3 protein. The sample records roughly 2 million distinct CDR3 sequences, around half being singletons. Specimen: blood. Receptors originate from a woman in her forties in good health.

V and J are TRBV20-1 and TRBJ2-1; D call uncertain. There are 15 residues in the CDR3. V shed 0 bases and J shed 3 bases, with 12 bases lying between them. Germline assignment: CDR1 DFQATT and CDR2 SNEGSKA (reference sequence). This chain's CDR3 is CSARDFALGYNEQFF. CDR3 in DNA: TGCAGTGCTAGAGATTTCGCCCTCGGCTACAATGAGCAGTTCTTC.

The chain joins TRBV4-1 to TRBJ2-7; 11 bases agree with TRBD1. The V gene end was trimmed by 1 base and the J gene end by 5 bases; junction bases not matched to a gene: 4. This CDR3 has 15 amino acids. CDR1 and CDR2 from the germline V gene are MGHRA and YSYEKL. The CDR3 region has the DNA TGCGCCAGCAGCCAAGGGACAGGGGGCGTCCACGAGCAGTACTTC. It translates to CASSQGTGGVHEQYF.

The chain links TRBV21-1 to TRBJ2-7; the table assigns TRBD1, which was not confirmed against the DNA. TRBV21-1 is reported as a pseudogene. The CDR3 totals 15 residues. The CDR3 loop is CASSKERDRGWEQYF. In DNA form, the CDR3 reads TGTGCCAGCAGCAAAGAGCGGGACAGGGGATGGGAGCAGTACTTC.